Shown below are 9 T cell receptor beta chains from a single sample sequenced in a study of shared clonotypes between healthy human individuals. The table came from immunoSEQ multiplex PCR; TCRdb's copy has only in-frame clones and leaves some out. The sample lists 2 million to 3 million clones, under 95% seen once, with around 0.37% in the top ten. The sequencing sample was made of naive CD4+ T cells from PBMCs. Documented subset: CD45RA+ positively selected. These receptors were collected from a man younger than 35 in good health. Some clones in this sample may be carry-over from other donors' samples.

This rearrangement joins TRBV27 to TRBJ2-1; maybe TRBD1 (5 bases). V was clipped by 6 bases and J by 0 bases, with 12 bases between them. CDR1 is MNHEY and CDR2 is SMNVEV in the germline V gene (reference sequence). The CDR3 runs 15 residues. CDR3 bases: TGTGCCAGCAGAAACCGACAGAACTCCTACAATGAGCAGTTCTTC. This encodes CASRNRQNSYNEQFF.

V is TRBV27 and J is TRBJ2-1, with D possibly being TRBD2 (5 bases). Trimming took 6 bases from V and 2 from J, leaving 17 bases between them. From germline, CDR1 is MNHEY and CDR2 SMNVEV (reference sequence). The CDR3 has 16 amino acids. CDR3 nucleotide sequence: TGTGCCAGCAGGCCCGAGAGGGTGGCCGCCTACAATGAGCAGTTCTTC. It yields the protein CASRPERVAAYNEQFF.

CDR3 region: CAWSQSRPSTNEKLFF. As DNA, the CDR3 is TGTGCCTGGAGTCAATCTCGGCCCTCAACTAATGAAAAACTGTTTTTT. The chain uses TRBV30 and TRBJ1-4; D is uncertain. Trimming left V 2 bases short and J 0 bases short, with 13 bases between. In germline, CDR1 is GTSNPN, CDR2 SVGIG (reference sequence). CDR3 length: 16 residues.

The CDR3 here is CASQFGTVGELFF. In nucleotides, the CDR3 is TGTGCCAGCCAGTTTGGGACAGTCGGGGAGCTGTTTTTT. The chain has TRBV2 and TRBJ2-2, with 7 bases lining up with TRBD1. The CDR3 extends over 13 amino acids. With V trimmed by 8 bases and J by 7 bases, 7 bases remained unmatched. CDR1 SNHLY and CDR2 FYNNEI come from the germline V gene.

The V call is TRBV6-5, the J call TRBJ1-2; the match to TRBD1 covers 8 bases. J was trimmed by 3 bases and V by 5 bases; bases with no gene match: 5. The CDR3 covers 14 residues. From germline, CDR1 is MNHEY and CDR2 SVGAGI. The CDR3 sequence is CASSESDRDYGYTF. CDR3 coding DNA: TGTGCCAGCAGTGAATCGGACAGGGACTATGGCTACACCTTC.

This clone has only one observation. The V and J genes are TRBV27 and TRBJ1-1, with 10 nucleotides matching TRBD1. CDR3 length equals 15 residues. V dropped 5 bases and J dropped 2; count of bases not matched to a gene: 5. Germline V gives CDR1 MNHEY, CDR2 SMNVEV (reference sequence). This chain's CDR3 is CASSTTGGANTEAFF. The CDR3 nucleotides are TGTGCCAGCAGTACGACAGGGGGCGCAAACACTGAAGCTTTCTTT.

The chain recombines TRBV10-1 with TRBJ2-1; tentatively, D is TRBD1 or TRBD2 (5 bases each). The CDR3 covers 14 residues. CDR1 WNHNN and CDR2 SYGVQD come from the germline V gene (reference sequence). The V end was cut by 6 bases, the J end by 5 bases, with 14 bases between. The chain's CDR3 is CASRGTGRDNEQFF. DNA of the CDR3: TGCGCCAGCAGAGGGACCGGTCGGGACAATGAGCAGTTCTTC.

This clone has only one observation. CDR3 sequence (DNA): TGCGCCAGCAGCTTGGAAGGCAGGGTGGATGAAAAACTGTTTTTT. Translation gives CASSLEGRVDEKLFF. This chain links TRBV5-1 with TRBJ1-4, with a weak D call TRBD1 (5 bases). Trimming took off 0 bases at V and 6 bases at J, with 12 bases between the two ends. CDR3 length equals 15 residues. Germline loops: CDR1 SGHRS, CDR2 YFSETQ.

The chain links TRBV29-1 to TRBJ2-1; D uncertain. The germline V gene encodes CDR1 SQVTM and CDR2 ANQGSEA. Trimming shortened V by 4 bases and J by 5 bases, and 9 bases separated the two germline ends. The CDR3 extends over 12 amino acids. The CDR3 here is CSVVKADNEQFF. DNA for the CDR3: TGCAGCGTTGTAAAAGCTGACAATGAGCAGTTCTTC.